The rows below give T cell receptor beta chains drawn from one sample of a study of shared clonotypes between healthy human individuals. Assay used: immunoSEQ multiplex PCR; TCRdb lists only in-frame clones, some missing. The table has millions of clones, over 85% seen once; the top ten hold around 1.1%. Sequencing was carried out using naive CD8+ T cells sorted from blood. The receptors derive from a man between 18 and 29 years old in good health. CDR3s include the opening cysteine and the closing phenylalanine or tryptophan. Clone size is stated in some rows and not others, as once, few, many or a class when expanded.

-	TRBV19	CASSPGTGGWYEQYF
-	TRBV6-5	CASSYRGQENTEAFF
-	TRBV5-1	CASSPDRVGSDTQYF
-	TRBV27	CASRAGGSADTQYF
-	TRBV11-2	CASSLDFRGTSGRATDTQYF
-	TRBV19	CASSIPTGSISQSDGYTF
-	TRBV6-6	CASSNWTRKTYEQYF
-	TRBV7-9	CASSLGTGDNYGYTF
-	TRBV28	CASSFRPYEQYF
-	TRBV6-5	CASSYMGSAGELFF
-	TRBV27	CASTLSGGAWNEQFF
-	TRBV6-5	CASSLDNWRTEAFF
once	TRBV5-1	CASQGAGGLGEQYF
once	TRBV30	CAWSVEPTDTQYF
-	TRBV27	CASSPSAGFFMNTEAFF
-	TRBV4-1	CASSGGAGPNTGELFF
-	TRBV5-6	CASSLRDTAYEQYF
-	TRBV6-6	CASSYSIPGGDEQYF
-	TRBV7-9	CASSSPGGTPEQFF
once	TRBV5-3	CARSIDRDAENTEAFF
-	TRBV13	CASSSKTSGIYNEQFF
once	TRBV29-1	CSVPRLGRTDTQYF
-	TRBV21-1	CASITSGPLTDTQYF
-	TRBV7-9	CASSSSDRSEQYF
-	TRBV28	CASYPRSGANVLTF
-	TRBV6-5	CASSYSGTGELFF
-	TRBV9	CASSVAGLGSSYEQYF
-	TRBV27	CASSLRLGDDSGANVLTF
-	TRBV7-9	CASSLLSGRSPYEQYF
-	TRBV6-5	CASSYFRGVTGELFF
-	TRBV5-4	CASSLNSPYEQYF
-	TRBV15	CATSGQYQETQYF
-	TRBV19	CASSTRPGHESPSPLHF
-	TRBV4-1	CASSHEGGANTEAFF
-	TRBV5-6	CASSFRDGFSTGELFF